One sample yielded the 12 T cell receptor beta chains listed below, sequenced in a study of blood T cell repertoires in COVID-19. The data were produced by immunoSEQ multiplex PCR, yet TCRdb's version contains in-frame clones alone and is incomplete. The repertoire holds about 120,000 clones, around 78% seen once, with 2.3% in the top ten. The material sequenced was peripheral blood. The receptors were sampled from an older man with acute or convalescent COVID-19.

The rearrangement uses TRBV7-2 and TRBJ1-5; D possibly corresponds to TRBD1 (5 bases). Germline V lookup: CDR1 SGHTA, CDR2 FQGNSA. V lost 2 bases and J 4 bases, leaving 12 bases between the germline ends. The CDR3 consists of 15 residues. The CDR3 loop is CASSLMIRDNQPQHF. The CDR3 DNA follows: TGTGCCAGCAGCTTAATGATCAGGGATAATCAGCCCCAGCATTTT.

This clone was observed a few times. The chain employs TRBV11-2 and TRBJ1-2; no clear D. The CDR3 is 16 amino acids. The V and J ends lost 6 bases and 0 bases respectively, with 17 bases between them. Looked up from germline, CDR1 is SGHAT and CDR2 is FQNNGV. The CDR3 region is CASSFLLSRANYGYTF. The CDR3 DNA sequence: TGTGCCAGCAGTTTTCTGCTTTCGAGGGCTAACTATGGCTACACCTTC.

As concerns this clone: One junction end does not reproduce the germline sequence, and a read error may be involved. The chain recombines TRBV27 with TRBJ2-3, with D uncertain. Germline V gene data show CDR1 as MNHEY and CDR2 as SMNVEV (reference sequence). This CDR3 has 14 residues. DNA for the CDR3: TGTGTCAGCAGTTTAAGTGGGCTCACAGATACGCAGTATTTT. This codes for CVSSLSGLTDTQYF.

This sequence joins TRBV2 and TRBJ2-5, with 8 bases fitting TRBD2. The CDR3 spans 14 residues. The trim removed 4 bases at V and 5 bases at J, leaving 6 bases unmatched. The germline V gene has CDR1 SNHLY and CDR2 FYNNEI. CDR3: CASSGRTSSETQYF. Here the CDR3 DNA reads TGTGCCAGCAGTGGTCGGACTAGCTCTGAGACCCAGTACTTC.

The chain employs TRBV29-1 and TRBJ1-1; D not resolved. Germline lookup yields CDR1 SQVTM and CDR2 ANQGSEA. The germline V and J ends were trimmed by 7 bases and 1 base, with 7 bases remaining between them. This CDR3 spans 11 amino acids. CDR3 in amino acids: CSGASNTEAFF. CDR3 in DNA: TGCAGCGGCGCTTCGAACACTGAAGCTTTCTTT. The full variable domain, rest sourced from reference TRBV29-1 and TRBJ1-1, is SAVISQKPSRDICQRGTSLTIQCQVDSQVTMMFWYRQQPGQSLTLIATANQGSEATYESGFVIDKFPISRPNLTFSTLTVSNMSPEDSSIYLCSGASNTEAFFGQGTRLTVV.

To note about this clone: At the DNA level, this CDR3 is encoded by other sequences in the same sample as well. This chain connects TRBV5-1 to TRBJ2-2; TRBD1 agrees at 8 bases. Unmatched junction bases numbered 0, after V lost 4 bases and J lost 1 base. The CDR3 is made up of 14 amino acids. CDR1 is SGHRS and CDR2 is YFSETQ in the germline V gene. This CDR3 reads CASSGQGNTGELFF. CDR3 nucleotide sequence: TGCGCCAGCAGCGGACAGGGGAACACCGGGGAGCTGTTTTTT.

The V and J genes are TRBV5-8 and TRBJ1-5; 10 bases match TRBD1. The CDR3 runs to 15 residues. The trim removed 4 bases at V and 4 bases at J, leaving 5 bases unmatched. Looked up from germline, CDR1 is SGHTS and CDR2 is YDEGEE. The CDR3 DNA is TGTGCCAGCAGCCAGGGACAGGGGTGGAATCAGCCCCAGCATTTT. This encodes CASSQGQGWNQPQHF.

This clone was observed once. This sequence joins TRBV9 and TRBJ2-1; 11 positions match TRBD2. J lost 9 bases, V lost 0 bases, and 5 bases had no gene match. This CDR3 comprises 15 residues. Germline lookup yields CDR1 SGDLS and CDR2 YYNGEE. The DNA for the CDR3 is TGTGCCAGCAGCGTAGCTAGCGGGGGGTGGATTGAGCAGTTCTTC. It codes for CASSVASGGWIEQFF.

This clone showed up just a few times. CDR3 sequence (DNA): TGTGCCAGCAGCCAGGGGCAGGCCCCCAATCAGCCCCAGCATTTT. The encoded protein is CASSQGQAPNQPQHF. This sequence joins TRBV9 and TRBJ1-5; possibly TRBD1 for D (6 bases). V lost 4 bases and J 3 bases, leaving 14 bases between the germline ends. Germline values: CDR1 SGDLS, CDR2 YYNGEE. There are 15 residues in the CDR3.

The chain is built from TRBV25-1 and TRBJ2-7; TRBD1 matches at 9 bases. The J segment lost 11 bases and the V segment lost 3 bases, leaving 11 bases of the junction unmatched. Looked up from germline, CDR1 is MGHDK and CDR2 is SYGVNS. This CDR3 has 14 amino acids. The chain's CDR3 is CASSDRGQGLLEYF. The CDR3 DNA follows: TGTGCCAGCAGTGATCGGGGACAGGGTCTATTGGAGTACTTC.

The DNA of the CDR3 is TGTGCCAGCAGACCCTACCGGGACAGAACCTTCCCCCAGCATTTT. Translated, it gives CASRPYRDRTFPQHF. V usage is TRBV27 and J usage is TRBJ1-5; 7 nucleotides align to TRBD1. The CDR3 is made up of 15 amino acids. The V and J ends lost 6 bases and 10 bases, in that order; junction bases with no gene match: 15. Germline CDR1 MNHEY, CDR2 SMNVEV (reference sequence).

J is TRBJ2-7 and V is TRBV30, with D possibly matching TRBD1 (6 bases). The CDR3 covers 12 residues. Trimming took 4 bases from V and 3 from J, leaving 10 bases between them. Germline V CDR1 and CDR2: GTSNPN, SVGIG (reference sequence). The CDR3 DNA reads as TGTGCCTGGACCACAGGGCTCTACGAGCAGTACTTC. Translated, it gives CAWTTGLYEQYF.